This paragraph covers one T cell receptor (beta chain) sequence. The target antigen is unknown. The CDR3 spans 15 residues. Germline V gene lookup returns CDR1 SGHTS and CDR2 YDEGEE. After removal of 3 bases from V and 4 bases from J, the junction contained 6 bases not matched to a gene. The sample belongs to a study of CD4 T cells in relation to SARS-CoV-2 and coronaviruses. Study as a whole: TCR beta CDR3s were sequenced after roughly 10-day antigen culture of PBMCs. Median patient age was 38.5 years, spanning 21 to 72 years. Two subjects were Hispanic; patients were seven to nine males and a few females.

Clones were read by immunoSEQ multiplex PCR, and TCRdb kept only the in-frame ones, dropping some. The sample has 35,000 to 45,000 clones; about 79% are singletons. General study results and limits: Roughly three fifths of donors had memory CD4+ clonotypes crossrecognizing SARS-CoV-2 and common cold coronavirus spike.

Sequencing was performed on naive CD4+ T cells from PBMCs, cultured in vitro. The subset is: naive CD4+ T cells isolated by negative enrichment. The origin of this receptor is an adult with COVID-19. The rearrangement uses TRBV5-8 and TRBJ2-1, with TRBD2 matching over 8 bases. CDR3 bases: TGTGCCAGCAGCTCGTGGGGCGGGAGGTACAATGAGCAGTTCTTC. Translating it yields CASSSWGGRYNEQFF.